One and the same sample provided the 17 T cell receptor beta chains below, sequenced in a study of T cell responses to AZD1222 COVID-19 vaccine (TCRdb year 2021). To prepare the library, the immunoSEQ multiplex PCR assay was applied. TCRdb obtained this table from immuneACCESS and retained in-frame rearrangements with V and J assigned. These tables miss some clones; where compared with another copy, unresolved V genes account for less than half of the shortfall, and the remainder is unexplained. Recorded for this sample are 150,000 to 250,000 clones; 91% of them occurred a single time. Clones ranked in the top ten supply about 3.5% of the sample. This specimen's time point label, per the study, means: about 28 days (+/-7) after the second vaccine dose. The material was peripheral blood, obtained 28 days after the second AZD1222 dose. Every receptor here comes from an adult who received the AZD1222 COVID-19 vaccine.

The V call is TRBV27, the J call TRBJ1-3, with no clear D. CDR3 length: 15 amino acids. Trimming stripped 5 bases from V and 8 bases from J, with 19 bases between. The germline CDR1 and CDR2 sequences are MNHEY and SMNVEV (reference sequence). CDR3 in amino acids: CASSHRGGFGDTIYF. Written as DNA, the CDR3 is TGTGCCAGCAGTCATCGGGGAGGCTTCGGGGACACCATATATTTT.

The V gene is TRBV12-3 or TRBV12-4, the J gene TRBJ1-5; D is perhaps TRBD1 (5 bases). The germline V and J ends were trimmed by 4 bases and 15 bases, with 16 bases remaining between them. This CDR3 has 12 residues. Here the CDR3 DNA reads TGTGCCAGCAGTTCCGGTAGGGGAGGATGGCATTTT. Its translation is CASSSGRGGWHF.

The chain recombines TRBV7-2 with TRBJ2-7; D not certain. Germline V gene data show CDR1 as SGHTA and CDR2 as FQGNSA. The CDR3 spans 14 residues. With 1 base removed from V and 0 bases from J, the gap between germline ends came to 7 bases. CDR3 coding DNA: TGTGCCAGCAGCTTAGGAGTGAGCTCCTACGAGCAGTACTTC. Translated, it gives CASSLGVSSYEQYF. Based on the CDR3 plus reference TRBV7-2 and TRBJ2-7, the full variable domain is GAGVSQSPSNKVTEKGKDVELRCDPISGHTALYWYRQSLGQGLEFLIYFQGNSAPDKSGLPSDRFSAERTGGSVSTLTIQRTQQEDSAVYLCASSLGVSSYEQYFGPGTRLTVT.

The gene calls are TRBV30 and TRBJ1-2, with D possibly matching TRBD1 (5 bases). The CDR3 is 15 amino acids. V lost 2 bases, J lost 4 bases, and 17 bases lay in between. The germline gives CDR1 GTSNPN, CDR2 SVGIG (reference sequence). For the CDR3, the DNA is TGTGCCTGGAGTAGCCGACAGTTTGTTGGCTATGGCTACACCTTC. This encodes CAWSSRQFVGYGYTF. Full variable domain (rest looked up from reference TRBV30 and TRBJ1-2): SQTIHQWPATLVQPVGSPLSLECTVEGTSNPNLYWYRQAAGRGLQLLFYSVGIGQISSEVPQNLSASRPQDRQFILSSKKLLLSDSGFYLCAWSSRQFVGYGYTFGSGTRLTVV.

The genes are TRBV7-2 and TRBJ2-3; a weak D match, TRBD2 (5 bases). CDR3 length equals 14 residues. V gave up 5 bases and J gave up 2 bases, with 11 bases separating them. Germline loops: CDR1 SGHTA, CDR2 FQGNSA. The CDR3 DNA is TGTGCCAGCAGCCCCACCCGGGACACAGATACGCAGTATTTT. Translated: CASSPTRDTDTQYF.

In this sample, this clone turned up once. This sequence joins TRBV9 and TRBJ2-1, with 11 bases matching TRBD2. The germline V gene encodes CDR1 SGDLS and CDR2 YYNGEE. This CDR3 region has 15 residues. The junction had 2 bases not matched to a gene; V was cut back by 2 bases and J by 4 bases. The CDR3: CASSVGTSGYNEQFF. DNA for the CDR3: TGTGCCAGCAGCGTTGGGACTAGCGGATACAATGAGCAGTTCTTC.

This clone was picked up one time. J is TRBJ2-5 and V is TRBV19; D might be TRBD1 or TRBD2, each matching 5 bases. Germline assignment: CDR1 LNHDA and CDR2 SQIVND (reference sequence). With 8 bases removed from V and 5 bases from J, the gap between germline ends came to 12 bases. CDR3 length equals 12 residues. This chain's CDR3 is CASESEGETQYF. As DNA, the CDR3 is TGTGCCAGTGAATCCGAGGGGGAGACCCAGTACTTC.

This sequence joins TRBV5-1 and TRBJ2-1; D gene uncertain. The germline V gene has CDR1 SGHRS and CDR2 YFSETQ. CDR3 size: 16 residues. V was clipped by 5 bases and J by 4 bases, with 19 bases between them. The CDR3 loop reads CASRYDGAKNYNEQFF. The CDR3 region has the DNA TGCGCCAGCAGGTACGACGGAGCCAAAAATTACAATGAGCAGTTCTTC.

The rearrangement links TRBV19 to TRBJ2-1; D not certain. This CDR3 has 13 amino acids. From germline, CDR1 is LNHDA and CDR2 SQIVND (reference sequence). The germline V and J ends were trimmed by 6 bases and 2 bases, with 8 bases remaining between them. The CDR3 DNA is TGTGCCAGTAGCCCCGGAGCCTACAATGAGCAGTTCTTC. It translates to CASSPGAYNEQFF. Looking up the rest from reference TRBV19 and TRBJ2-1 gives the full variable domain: DGGITQSPKYLFRKEGQNVTLSCEQNLNHDAMYWYRQDPGQGLRLIYYSQIVNDFQKGDIAEGYSVSREKKESFPLTVTSAQKNPTAFYLCASSPGAYNEQFFGPGTRLTVL.

This CDR3 is CSVGQRERAYEQYF. DNA for the CDR3: TGCAGCGTTGGGCAGCGGGAACGGGCCTACGAGCAGTACTTC. The rearrangement links TRBV29-1 to TRBJ2-7; TRBD2 agrees at 7 bases. This CDR3 is built from 14 residues. J gave up 2 bases and V 4 bases, and 8 bases lay outside the gene matches. Germline V CDR1 and CDR2: SQVTM, ANQGSEA.

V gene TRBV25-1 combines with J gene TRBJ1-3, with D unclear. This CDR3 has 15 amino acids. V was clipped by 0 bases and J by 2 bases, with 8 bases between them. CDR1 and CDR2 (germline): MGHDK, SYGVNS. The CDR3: CASSEYWPAGNTIYF. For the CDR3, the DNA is TGTGCCAGCAGTGAATATTGGCCAGCTGGAAACACCATATATTTT.

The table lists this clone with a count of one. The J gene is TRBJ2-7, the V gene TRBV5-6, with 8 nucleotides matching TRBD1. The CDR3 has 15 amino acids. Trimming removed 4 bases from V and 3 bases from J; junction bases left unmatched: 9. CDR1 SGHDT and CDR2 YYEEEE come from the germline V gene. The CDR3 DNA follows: TGTGCCAGCAGCCTATTCCGGGACAGGCTCTACGAGCAGTACTTC. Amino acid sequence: CASSLFRDRLYEQYF.

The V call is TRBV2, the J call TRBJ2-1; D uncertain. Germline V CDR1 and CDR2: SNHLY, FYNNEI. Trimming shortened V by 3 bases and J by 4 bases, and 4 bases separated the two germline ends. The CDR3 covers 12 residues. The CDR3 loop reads CASSDGYNEQFF. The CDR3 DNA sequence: TGTGCCAGCAGTGACGGATACAATGAGCAGTTCTTC.

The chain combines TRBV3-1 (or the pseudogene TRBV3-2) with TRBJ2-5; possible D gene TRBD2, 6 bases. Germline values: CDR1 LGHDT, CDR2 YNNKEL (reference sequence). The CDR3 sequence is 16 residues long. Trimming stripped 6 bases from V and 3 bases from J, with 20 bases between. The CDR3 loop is CASSPRGARRKETQYF. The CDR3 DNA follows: TGTGCCAGCAGTCCGCGGGGAGCTAGGAGGAAAGAGACCCAGTACTTC.

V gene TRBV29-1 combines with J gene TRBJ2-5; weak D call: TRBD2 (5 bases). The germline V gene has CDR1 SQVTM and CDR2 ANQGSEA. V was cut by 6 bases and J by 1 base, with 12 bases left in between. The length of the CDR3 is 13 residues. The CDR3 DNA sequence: TGCAGCGTGAACGGGGTCCTCCAAGAGACCCAGTACTTC. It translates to CSVNGVLQETQYF. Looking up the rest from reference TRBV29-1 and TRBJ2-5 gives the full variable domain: SAVISQKPSRDICQRGTSLTIQCQVDSQVTMMFWYRQQPGQSLTLIATANQGSEATYESGFVIDKFPISRPNLTFSTLTVSNMSPEDSSIYLCSVNGVLQETQYFGPGTRLLVL.

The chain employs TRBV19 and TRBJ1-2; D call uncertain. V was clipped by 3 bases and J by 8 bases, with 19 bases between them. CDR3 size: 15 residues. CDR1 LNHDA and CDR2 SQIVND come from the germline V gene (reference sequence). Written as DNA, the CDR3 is TGTGCCAGTAGTATTGGTGGGCAGACGGTCTGGGGCTACACCTTC. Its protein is CASSIGGQTVWGYTF.

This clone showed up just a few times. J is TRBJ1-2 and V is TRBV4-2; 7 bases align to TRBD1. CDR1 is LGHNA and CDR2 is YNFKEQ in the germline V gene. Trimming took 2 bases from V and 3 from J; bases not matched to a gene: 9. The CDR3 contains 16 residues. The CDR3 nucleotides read TGTGCCAGCAGCCAATCCGGGACAGATAACTACTATGGCTACACCTTC. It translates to CASSQSGTDNYYGYTF.